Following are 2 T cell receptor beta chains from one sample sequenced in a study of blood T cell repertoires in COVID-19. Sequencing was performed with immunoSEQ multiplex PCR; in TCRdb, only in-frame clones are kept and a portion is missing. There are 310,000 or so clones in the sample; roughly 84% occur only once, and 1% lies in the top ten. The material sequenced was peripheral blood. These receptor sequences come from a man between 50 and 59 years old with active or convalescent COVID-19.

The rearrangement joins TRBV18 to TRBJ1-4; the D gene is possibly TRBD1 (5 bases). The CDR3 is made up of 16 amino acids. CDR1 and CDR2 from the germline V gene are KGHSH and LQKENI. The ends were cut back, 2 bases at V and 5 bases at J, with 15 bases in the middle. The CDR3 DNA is TGTGCCAGCTCACCAATCTTTCAGGGCTCAAATGAAAAACTGTTTTTT. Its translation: CASSPIFQGSNEKLFF.

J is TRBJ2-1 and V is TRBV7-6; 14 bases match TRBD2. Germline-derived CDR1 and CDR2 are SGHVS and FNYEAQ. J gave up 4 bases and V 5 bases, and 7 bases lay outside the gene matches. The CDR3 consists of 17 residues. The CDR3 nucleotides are TGTGCCAGCAGCCCACGACTAGCGGGGGGGATATACAATGAGCAGTTCTTC. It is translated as CASSPRLAGGIYNEQFF.